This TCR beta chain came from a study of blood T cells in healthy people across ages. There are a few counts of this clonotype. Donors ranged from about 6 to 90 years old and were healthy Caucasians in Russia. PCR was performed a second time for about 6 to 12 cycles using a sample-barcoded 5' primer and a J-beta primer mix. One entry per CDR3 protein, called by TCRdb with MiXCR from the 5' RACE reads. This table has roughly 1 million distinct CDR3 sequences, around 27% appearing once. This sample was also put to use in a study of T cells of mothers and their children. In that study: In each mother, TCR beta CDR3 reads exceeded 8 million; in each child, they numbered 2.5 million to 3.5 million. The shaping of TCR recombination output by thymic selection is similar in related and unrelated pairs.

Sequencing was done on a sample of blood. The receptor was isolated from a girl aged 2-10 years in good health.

CDR3 residues: CASGVPAFF. The CDR3 nucleotides read TGTGCCAGCGGGGTTCCAGCTTTCTTT. This sequence joins TRBV6-6 and TRBJ1-1; unclear D gene. CDR3 length equals 9 residues. Between the trimmed V and J ends, which lost 8 bases and 10 bases, there was a span of 8 bases. From germline, CDR1 is MNHNY and CDR2 SVGAGI (reference sequence).